This T cell receptor beta chain was identified in a study of blood T cell repertoires in COVID-19. Libraries were prepared by immunoSEQ multiplex PCR; TCRdb keeps only in-frame clonotypes and omits some of them. The sample consists of 85,000 to 100,000 clones, roughly 80% of them appearing once. Per germline, CDR1 MNHEY and CDR2 SMNVEV (reference sequence). The CDR3 runs 19 residues. J lost 4 bases, V lost 6 bases, and 20 bases had no gene match. This sequence originates from a human donor in a cohort sampled during active COVID-19. Sequenced input: peripheral blood. V is TRBV27 and J is TRBJ1-5; 8 positions agree with TRBD1. CDR3 protein: CASRAGRGRGPAVNQPQHF. As DNA, the CDR3 is TGTGCCAGCAGAGCCGGTCGGGGCAGGGGGCCGGCTGTGAATCAGCCCCAGCATTTT.